Each of the 27 T cell receptor beta chains below was sequenced from the same sample in a study of cytomegalovirus exposure and HLA in healthy donors. The PCR made use of 60 Vbeta and 13 Jbeta primers. Sequencing used immunoSEQ multiplex PCR; TCRdb keeps in-frame clones, though not all of them. The sample records hundreds of thousands of clones, around 78% being singletons. Sequencing was done on a sample of PBMCs. These receptors all come from a boy aged 10-17 years in good health and CMV-seronegative.

The V and J genes are TRBV5-4 and TRBJ2-3; D perhaps matches TRBD1 (6 bases). Trimming pared 6 bases from V and 4 bases from J, leaving 12 bases between. The germline CDR1 and CDR2 sequences are SGHNT and YYREEE (reference sequence). The CDR3 consists of 13 residues. The CDR3 here is CASKQGLADTQYF. CDR3 coding DNA: TGTGCCAGCAAACAGGGTTTGGCAGATACGCAGTATTTT.

This chain uses TRBV6-5 with TRBJ2-3, with D perhaps TRBD1 (6 bases). The germline V and J ends were trimmed by 2 bases and 0 bases, with 9 bases remaining between them. There are 15 residues in the CDR3. Germline-derived CDR1 and CDR2 are MNHEY and SVGAGI. The CDR3 DNA reads TGTGCCAGCAGTTACGGACAGCTTAGCACAGATACGCAGTATTTT. This codes for CASSYGQLSTDTQYF.

The rearrangement links TRBV11-2 to TRBJ1-5; a weak D match, TRBD1 (5 bases). V shed 5 bases and J shed 4 bases, with 15 bases lying between them. The length of the CDR3 is 15 residues. The germline V gene has CDR1 SGHAT and CDR2 FQNNGV. CDR3 region: CASSRDGGVNQPQHF. The CDR3 region has the DNA TGTGCCAGCAGCAGAGACGGAGGGGTGAATCAGCCCCAGCATTTT.

The chain combines TRBV6-1 with TRBJ1-1; D might be TRBD1 (6 bases). Trimming left V 11 bases short and J 0 bases short, with 13 bases between. The length of the CDR3 is 13 residues. Per germline, CDR1 MNHNS and CDR2 SASEGT. The CDR3 region has the DNA TGTGCCTACAGGGACACCTTGAACACTGAAGCTTTCTTT. Its protein is CAYRDTLNTEAFF.

The V call is TRBV19, the J call TRBJ2-1, with D unclear. V was shortened by 2 bases and J by 8 bases, with 10 bases between the two germline ends. From germline, CDR1 is LNHDA and CDR2 SQIVND (reference sequence). This CDR3 contains 13 residues. The CDR3 nucleotides are TGTGCCAGTAGTATATCCCTAATTCATGAGCAGTTCTTC. Protein: CASSISLIHEQFF.

The rearrangement joins TRBV5-5 to TRBJ2-5; maybe TRBD1 (6 bases). Trimming pared 2 bases from V and 0 bases from J, leaving 11 bases between. The CDR3 covers 15 residues. CDR1 and CDR2 (germline): SGHKS, YYEKEE (reference sequence). The CDR3 DNA follows: TGTGCCAGCAGCTTTGACAGGATGAACCAAGAGACCCAGTACTTC. Its translation: CASSFDRMNQETQYF.

The gene calls are TRBV29-1 and TRBJ1-2, with 8 bases identical to TRBD1. CDR3 length equals 16 residues. V shed 2 bases and J 1 base; nucleotides not matched to a gene: 9. Per the germline V gene, CDR1 is SQVTM and CDR2 is ANQGSEA. The CDR3 sequence is CSVELAGDRGNYGYTF. CDR3 nucleotide sequence: TGCAGCGTTGAATTAGCGGGAGACAGGGGTAACTATGGCTACACCTTC.

This chain connects TRBV7-9 to TRBJ2-1; unclear D gene. The CDR3 loop spans 12 amino acids. Trimming removed 3 bases at V and 4 bases at J, with 4 bases between. CDR1 is SEHNR, CDR2 FQNEAQ, per germline (reference sequence). In DNA form, the CDR3 reads TGTGCCAGCAGCTTTTCGTACAATGAGCAGTTCTTC. This sequence encodes CASSFSYNEQFF.

The CDR3 spells CASMALWGVNYGYTF. The DNA of the CDR3 is TGCGCCAGCATGGCTCTTTGGGGAGTTAACTATGGCTACACCTTC. The chain is built from TRBV4-1 and TRBJ1-2; D is unresolved. Between the trimmed V and J ends, which lost 7 bases and 1 base, there was a span of 16 bases. Germline CDR1 MGHRA, CDR2 YSYEKL. The CDR3 is 15 residues long.

The chain links TRBV2 to TRBJ2-3, with D possibly matching TRBD2 (5 bases). The CDR3 is 14 residues long. V was shortened by 7 bases and J by 0 bases, with 11 bases between the two germline ends. Germline CDR1 reads SNHLY; CDR2 reads FYNNEI. The CDR3 protein is CASTREPSTDTQYF. The CDR3, as DNA: TGTGCCAGCACCCGGGAACCAAGCACAGATACGCAGTATTTT. Using reference TRBV2 and TRBJ2-3 for the parts outside the CDR3, the full variable domain is EPEVTQTPSHQVTQMGQEVILRCVPISNHLYFYWYRQILGQKVEFLVSFYNNEISEKSEIFDDQFSVERPDGSNFTLKIRSTKLEDSAMYFCASTREPSTDTQYFGPGTRLTVL.

The chain couples TRBV6-5 to TRBJ1-1; 7 positions match TRBD1. This CDR3 contains 15 residues. V lost 4 bases, J lost 4 bases, and 9 bases stayed unmatched. Germline lookup yields CDR1 MNHEY and CDR2 SVGAGI. CDR3 in DNA: TGTGCCAGCAGTTTGGAACCCGACAGGGCCACTGAAGCTTTCTTT. It specifies CASSLEPDRATEAFF.

The chain is built from TRBV7-2 and TRBJ2-7; possible D gene TRBD2, 6 bases. Trimming stripped 5 bases from V and 1 base from J, with 12 bases between. The CDR3 is 14 residues long. Germline V gene lookup returns CDR1 SGHTA and CDR2 FQGNSA. The CDR3 protein is CASSPRGRSYEQYF. The DNA of the CDR3 is TGTGCCAGCAGCCCACGGGGGAGATCCTACGAGCAGTACTTC.

The chain links TRBV7-9 to TRBJ2-2; 9 bases line up with TRBD1. The J segment lost 8 bases and the V segment lost 11 bases, leaving 12 bases of the junction unmatched. The CDR3 is 14 amino acids. Per the germline V gene, CDR1 is SEHNR and CDR2 is FQNEAQ (reference sequence). The CDR3 sequence is CAGGTGLRVGELFF. As DNA, the CDR3 is TGTGCCGGGGGGACAGGGCTGCGAGTGGGGGAGCTGTTTTTT.

The V gene is TRBV5-1, the J gene TRBJ1-2; D is undetermined. Between the trimmed V and J ends, which lost 4 bases and 7 bases, there was a span of 20 bases. Germline V gene lookup returns CDR1 SGHRS and CDR2 YFSETQ. This CDR3 is 15 amino acids long. In DNA, the CDR3 is TGCGCCAGCAGCCGTAGGCCCGGCAGAGAGGGTGGCTACACCTTC. Encoded protein: CASSRRPGREGGYTF.

This sequence joins TRBV5-6 and TRBJ1-2; D is uncertain. Germline assignment: CDR1 SGHDT and CDR2 YYEEEE. V lost 0 bases and J 0 bases, leaving 9 bases between the germline ends. The CDR3 is 15 amino acids. The CDR3 DNA sequence: TGTGCCAGCAGCTTGGCCATTGGGCCTAACTATGGCTACACCTTC. Protein sequence: CASSLAIGPNYGYTF.

The count of this clone is one. This rearrangement joins TRBV4-1 to TRBJ2-7; 8 nucleotides line up with TRBD1. The V gene end was trimmed by 3 bases and the J gene end by 4 bases; junction bases not matched to a gene: 5. The CDR3 contains 14 residues. CDR1 is MGHRA and CDR2 is YSYEKL in the germline V gene. Here the CDR3 DNA reads TGCGCCAGCAGCCACCCCGGGACAGGTTACGAGCAGTACTTC. This sequence encodes CASSHPGTGYEQYF.

This clone turned up a few times. The CDR3 bases are TGTGCCAGCAGCCTGGTGGGGCAGGGGATCTACGAGCAGTACTTC. Protein: CASSLVGQGIYEQYF. The rearrangement links TRBV5-5 to TRBJ2-7, with D tentatively TRBD1 (6 bases). From germline, CDR1 is SGHKS and CDR2 YYEKEE (reference sequence). V lost 4 bases to trimming and J lost 3 bases, with 17 bases between them. This CDR3 contains 15 residues.

The CDR3 DNA is TGCGCCAGCAGCTTAAGGACAGGGGACTACGAGCAGTACTTC. This codes for CASSLRTGDYEQYF. The chain carries TRBV5-1 and TRBJ2-7, with 9 bases fitting TRBD1. From germline, CDR1 is SGHRS and CDR2 YFSETQ. The CDR3 length is 14 residues. Trimming at V came to 2 bases and at J to 3 bases, leaving 3 bases not matched to a gene.

This clone has a single count. The chain employs TRBV18 and TRBJ2-7; 7 bases map to TRBD1. V dropped 2 bases and J dropped 2; count of bases not matched to a gene: 9. The CDR3 extends over 16 amino acids. From germline, CDR1 is KGHSH and CDR2 LQKENI. The CDR3 DNA is TGTGCCAGCTCACCAGCAGACAGGGCTATTACCTACGAGCAGTACTTC. Translation gives CASSPADRAITYEQYF.

The chain couples TRBV5-1 to TRBJ2-3; no reliable D call. Per germline, CDR1 SGHRS and CDR2 YFSETQ. Trimming pared 1 base from V and 6 bases from J, leaving 9 bases between. This CDR3 is built from 13 residues. CDR3 region: CASSLFKRDTQYF. For the CDR3, the DNA is TGCGCCAGCAGCTTGTTCAAGAGGGATACGCAGTATTTT.

Written as DNA, the CDR3 is TGTGCCAGCAGCCTGGGGTCCACAGTAGCGGATACGCAGTATTTT. Translated, it gives CASSLGSTVADTQYF. The chain is built from TRBV11-3 and TRBJ2-3; perhaps TRBD2 as D (5 bases). Trimming stripped 5 bases from V and 6 bases from J, with 18 bases between. The CDR3 sequence is 15 residues long. Germline CDR1 is SGHNT and CDR2 is YENEEA.

This clone was counted once. The chain is built from TRBV6-1 and TRBJ2-7; TRBD2 is a possible D gene (6 bases). Germline values: CDR1 MNHNS, CDR2 SASEGT. The CDR3 consists of 15 residues. Trimming left V 1 base short and J 0 bases short, with 10 bases between. CDR3: CASSEEPGSSYEQYF. The CDR3, as DNA: TGTGCCAGCAGTGAAGAACCCGGGAGCTCCTACGAGCAGTACTTC.

The CDR3 region has the DNA TGTGCCTGGAGTGTAGGTCTAGCGGGAGTTGGACAAGAGACCCAGTACTTC. It translates to CAWSVGLAGVGQETQYF. The chain carries TRBV30 and TRBJ2-5, with 10 bases matching TRBD2. CDR1 and CDR2 from the germline V gene are GTSNPN and SVGIG (reference sequence). The CDR3 length is 17 residues. The V gene end was trimmed by 0 bases and the J gene end by 2 bases; junction bases not matched to a gene: 9.

V usage is TRBV2 and J usage is TRBJ1-2; tentative D call: TRBD1 (5 bases). This CDR3 contains 15 residues. V lost 4 bases and J 3 bases, leaving 15 bases between the germline ends. Germline loops: CDR1 SNHLY, CDR2 FYNNEI. The CDR3 is CASSGNFGGDYGYTF. In nucleotides, the CDR3 is TGTGCCAGCAGTGGGAATTTCGGGGGTGACTATGGCTACACCTTC. Full variable domain (missing parts from reference TRBV2 and TRBJ1-2): EPEVTQTPSHQVTQMGQEVILRCVPISNHLYFYWYRQILGQKVEFLVSFYNNEISEKSEIFDDQFSVERPDGSNFTLKIRSTKLEDSAMYFCASSGNFGGDYGYTFGSGTRLTVV.

The V gene is TRBV1, the J gene TRBJ2-7; TRBD2, as called in the table, went unchecked against the DNA. TRBV1 is marked as a pseudogene. The CDR3 is 18 amino acids. The CDR3 DNA reads as TGCACCAGCAGCCAAGATTGTCATTCGGGACTAGCGGGTTACGAGCAGTACTTC. Its protein product is CTSSQDCHSGLAGYEQYF.

The V and J genes are TRBV5-4 and TRBJ2-3; D perhaps matches TRBD1 (6 bases). The V end was cut by 0 bases, the J end by 4 bases, with 9 bases between. Germline lookup yields CDR1 SGHNT and CDR2 YYREEE (reference sequence). The CDR3 has 14 residues. The CDR3 region has the DNA TGTGCCAGCAGCTTGGCCCAGGGGTCAGATACGCAGTATTTT. It is translated as CASSLAQGSDTQYF.

The chain combines TRBV7-9 with TRBJ1-4; 7 nucleotides align to TRBD1. Germline CDR1 is SEHNR and CDR2 is FQNEAQ (reference sequence). The CDR3 contains 15 residues. The ends lost 5 bases at V and 7 bases at J; junction bases unmatched: 10. The CDR3 DNA sequence: TGTGCCAGCAGCACAACCCAGGGGGTGGGTGAAAAACTGTTTTTT. Its protein product is CASSTTQGVGEKLFF.